These T cell receptor beta chains were read from a single sample in a study of blood T cell repertoires in COVID-19. Libraries were prepared by immunoSEQ multiplex PCR; TCRdb keeps only in-frame clonotypes and omits some of them. The table has approximately 220,000 clones, roughly 87% seen once. Material: PBMCs or T cells enriched from blood (not recorded which). The receptors derive from a woman between 25 and 40 years old with acute COVID-19. Both conserved end residues are part of each CDR3. The D gene is left open where the match is weak. Clone sizes are given selectively: once, few, many, or a class where the clone is expanded.

D	V	J	size	DNA	CDR3
TRBD1	TRBV27	TRBJ1-3	-	TGTGCCAGCAGCCCTCCTAGGACAGGGTGTAGAAACACCATATATTTT	CASSPPRTGCRNTIYF
TRBD2	TRBV5-4	TRBJ2-7	-	TGTGCCAGCAGCTTGGGAGCGGGGGGATACGAGCAGTACTTC	CASSLGAGGYEQYF
TRBD2	TRBV10-3	TRBJ2-5	-	TGTGCCACCGGGCCCCTCAGCGGGGGTCAAGAGACCCAGTACTTC	CATGPLSGGQETQYF
-	TRBV4-3	TRBJ2-7	-	TGCGCCAGCAGCCAGGGGAAGGGGGTTCGGTACGAGCAGTACTTC	CASSQGKGVRYEQYF
-	TRBV18	TRBJ1-4	few	TGTGCCAGCTCACGGCGGACGGACTCTAATGAAAAACTGTTTTTT	CASSRRTDSNEKLFF
TRBD1	TRBV19	TRBJ1-3	-	TGTGCCAGTAGTGACACAGGGGACGCTGGAAACACCATATATTTT	CASSDTGDAGNTIYF
TRBD1	TRBV24-1	TRBJ1-2	-	TGTGCCACCAGTGAAGCGACAGGGGGAGGCTACACCTTC	CATSEATGGGYTF
TRBD2	TRBV11-3	TRBJ2-1	-	TGTGCCAGCAGCTTTGGCAGCGGGGGGCTTAGCTCCTACAATGAGCAGTTCTTC	CASSFGSGGLSSYNEQFF
-	TRBV4-1	TRBJ1-3	-	TGCGCCAGCAGCCGCTTCCGGGGCTCTGGAAACACCATATATTTT	CASSRFRGSGNTIYF
-	TRBV4-3	TRBJ2-1	-	TGCGCCAGCAGCCAAGACAGGGGCTCCTACAATGAGCAGTTCTTC	CASSQDRGSYNEQFF
-	TRBV29-1	TRBJ2-1	-	TGCAGTTACCAAGGGGAAGTTCCTAGGCAGTTCTTC	CSYQGEVPRQFF
-	TRBV25-1	TRBJ1-2	-	TGTGCCAGCACCCCTACGGGGGGCGGGAACTATGGCTACACCTTC	CASTPTGGGNYGYTF
TRBD1	TRBV5-1	TRBJ1-5	-	TGCGCCAGCAGCCTAAACCGACAGGGGAATCAGCCCCAGCATTTT	CASSLNRQGNQPQHF
-	TRBV5-1	TRBJ1-1	-	TGCGCCAGCAGCCCCGTCACGGACACTGAAGCTTTCTTT	CASSPVTDTEAFF
-	TRBV20-1	TRBJ1-5	-	TGCAGTGCTAGTAGGGGGGGCTTGAGCAATCAGCCCCAGCATTTT	CSASRGGLSNQPQHF
-	TRBV30	TRBJ1-5	once	TGTGCCTGGAGTAGGACTCATAGCAATCAGCCCCAGCATTTT	CAWSRTHSNQPQHF
TRBD1	TRBV5-1	TRBJ2-2	-	TGCGCCAGCAGCCCCCCGACAGGGGGGAACACCGGGGAGCTGTTTTTT	CASSPPTGGNTGELFF
TRBD1	TRBV5-1	TRBJ2-7	-	TGCGCCAGCAGCCTAGGACAGGGCTCCTACGAGCAGTACTTC	CASSLGQGSYEQYF
-	TRBV28	TRBJ1-6	once	TGTGCCAGCAGCCGTAAGGGGTGGGGCGCATCACCCCTCCACTTT	CASSRKGWGASPLHF
-	TRBV30	TRBJ2-1	once	TGTGCCTGGAGACGGGGTTTTTACAATGAGCAGTTCTTC	CAWRRGFYNEQFF
TRBD1	TRBV30	TRBJ1-6	-	TGTGCCTGGAGGGGGACAGCTTCACCCCTCCACTTT	CAWRGTASPLHF
TRBD1	TRBV18	TRBJ1-6	-	TGTGCCAGCTCACCAGGGGCCTGGGGGACAGGGAATTCACCCCTCCACTTT	CASSPGAWGTGNSPLHF
-	TRBV6-2/TRBV6-3	TRBJ2-7	-	TGTGCCAGCACCCCCTTGGGGGCGGATGAGCAGTACTTC	CASTPLGADEQYF
TRBD2	TRBV5-1	TRBJ2-1	once	TGCGCCAGCAGCAGCGTAGCGGGGGGGTTTAAGAATGAGCAGTTCTTC	CASSSVAGGFKNEQFF
-	TRBV28	TRBJ1-2	-	TGTGCCAGCAGTTTGTTCCCAGGGGACTATGGCTACACCTTC	CASSLFPGDYGYTF
-	TRBV7-8	TRBJ1-2	-	TGTGCCAGCAGCTTAGTTTATAACTATGGCTACACCTTC	CASSLVYNYGYTF
-	TRBV9	TRBJ1-3	-	TGTGCCAGCAGCGTAGCTACGGGAGCTGGAAACACCATATATTTT	CASSVATGAGNTIYF
-	TRBV5-6	TRBJ1-6	-	TGTGCCAGCAGCCTTCTAGGGGGATCACCCCTCCACTTT	CASSLLGGSPLHF
-	TRBV30	TRBJ1-2	few	TGTGCCTGGAGATCGGGGGATAACTATGGCTACACCTTC	CAWRSGDNYGYTF
-	TRBV5-1	TRBJ1-6	-	TGCGCCAGCACCAGAGGGGAAGGGGGTTCACCCCTCCACTTT	CASTRGEGGSPLHF
TRBD1	TRBV10-2	TRBJ1-3	-	TGCGCCAGCAGGCAACAGGGGGCCTCTGGAAACACCATATATTTT	CASRQQGASGNTIYF
-	TRBV7-8	TRBJ1-2	few	TGTGCCAGCAGCCCCTCGTACTATGGCTACACCTTC	CASSPSYYGYTF
-	TRBV19	TRBJ1-1	once	TGTGCCAGTAGTGCAATCGAGAGCACTGAAGCTTTCTTT	CASSAIESTEAFF
-	TRBV19	TRBJ2-1	-	TGTGCCAGTAGTATAGAACTAGCCTACAATGAGCAGTTCTTC	CASSIELAYNEQFF
TRBD1	TRBV30	TRBJ1-4	-	TGTGCCTCTTCGACAGGGGGCCGGGAAAAACTGTTTTTT	CASSTGGREKLFF
TRBD2	TRBV7-6	TRBJ2-7	-	TGTGCCAGCAGCTTAGCGGCTAGCGGGGCTTACGAGCAGTACTTC	CASSLAASGAYEQYF
TRBD1	TRBV6-8	TRBJ1-5	-	TGTGCCAGCAGCTGGGACAGGGGGCAAATCGGCAATCAGCCCCAGCATTTT	CASSWDRGQIGNQPQHF
-	TRBV10-3	TRBJ1-2	-	TGTGCCATCACCTCGACACCTATTAACTATGGCTACACCTTC	CAITSTPINYGYTF
-	TRBV29-1	TRBJ1-1	-	TGCAGCGTTGGTCTCTCTGTAGAAGCTTTCTTT	CSVGLSVEAFF
-	TRBV4-1	TRBJ1-2	-	TGCGCCAGCAGCCAAGAAAGAGGACTGGCCTATGGCTACACCTTC	CASSQERGLAYGYTF
-	TRBV14	TRBJ2-1	-	TGTGCCAGCAGCCAACCATTTGGCGGGGCCAATGAGCAGTTCTTC	CASSQPFGGANEQFF
-	TRBV27	TRBJ2-3	once	TGTGCCAGCAGTTTTCTTGGGGCGACAGATACGCAGTATTTT	CASSFLGATDTQYF
-	TRBV6-5	TRBJ2-7	once	TGTGCCACCAGAATATCTGGAGAAACCTACGAGCAGTACTTC	CATRISGETYEQYF
-	TRBV5-8	TRBJ2-1	-	TGTGCCAGCAGCATCCGGGACTGGTACTACAATGAGCAGTTCTTC	CASSIRDWYYNEQFF
TRBD1	TRBV7-9	TRBJ1-1	-	TGTGCCAGCAGCTCTTACAGGGGGAACACTGAAGCTTTCTTT	CASSSYRGNTEAFF
TRBD2	TRBV10-1	TRBJ2-2	few	TGCGCCAGCATGGCCGGGGGGGGCGGCGCCGGGGAGCTGTTTTTT	CASMAGGGGAGELFF
-	TRBV19	TRBJ1-3	-	TGTGCCAGTAGTATAGGGCGGACTCTCGGAAACACCATATATTTT	CASSIGRTLGNTIYF
TRBD1	TRBV7-9	TRBJ1-2	-	TGTGCCAGCAGTCCGACAGGGGGCGCGGACTATGGCTACACCTTC	CASSPTGGADYGYTF
TRBD1	TRBV5-1	TRBJ2-1	-	TGCGCCAGCGATAGTGCGGGACAGGGGACCTACAATGAGCAGTTCTTC	CASDSAGQGTYNEQFF
TRBD1	TRBV3-1/TRBV3-2	TRBJ2-1	-	TGTGCCAGCAGCCAAGACGGGGGACAGGGTTTATTCTTC	CASSQDGGQGLFF